This is a list of T cell receptor beta chains from one sample in a study of neurological immune-mediated disorders. TCRdb used MiXCR to reprocess the 5' RACE reads, holding one entry per CDR3 protein. Here the sample spans some 35,000 distinct CDR3 sequences, approximately 10% being singletons. Sequenced: CD4+ T cells from blood. These receptors all stem from a woman between 25 and 40 years old with HTLV-1-associated myelopathy (HAM/TSP). The CDR3 runs from the conserved cysteine through the conserved F or W. A D gene is named only where the DNA matches it firmly. The size of a clone is reported for some rows only, either as once, few or many, or as a class for expanded clones.

V gene: TRBV20-1
J gene: TRBJ2-4
D gene: -
clone size: many
CDR3 DNA: TGCAGTGCTAGTGCAGGATACGCCAAAAACATTCAGTACTTC
CDR3 protein: CSASAGYAKNIQYF

V gene: TRBV5-1
J gene: TRBJ2-7
D gene: TRBD1
clone size: many
CDR3 DNA: TGCGCCAGCAGCTTACCCGGGACAGCCTACGAGCAGTACTTC
CDR3 protein: CASSLPGTAYEQYF

V gene: TRBV20-1
J gene: TRBJ1-5
D gene: -
clone size: -
CDR3 DNA: TGCAGTGCTAGACCATCCTTGGGGAATAGCAATCAGCACCAGCATTTT
CDR3 protein: CSARPSLGNSNQHQHF

V gene: TRBV5-1
J gene: TRBJ2-1
D gene: -
clone size: many
CDR3 DNA: TGCGCCAGCAGCCCGGGACCGAGTAATGAGCAGTTCTTC
CDR3 protein: CASSPGPSNEQFF

V gene: TRBV9
J gene: TRBJ2-7
D gene: -
clone size: many
CDR3 DNA: TGTGCCAGCAGCGTAGGGACTGATTCCTACGAGCAGTACTTC
CDR3 protein: CASSVGTDSYEQYF

V gene: TRBV18
J gene: TRBJ1-2
D gene: TRBD1
clone size: many
CDR3 DNA: TGTGCCAGCTCACCGACGGGACAGATTTATGGCTACACCTTC
CDR3 protein: CASSPTGQIYGYTF

V gene: TRBV18
J gene: TRBJ1-5
D gene: -
clone size: many
CDR3 DNA: TGTGCCAGCTCACCACCTAATCAGCCCCAGCATTTT
CDR3 protein: CASSPPNQPQHF

V gene: TRBV5-1
J gene: TRBJ2-2
D gene: -
clone size: many
CDR3 DNA: TGCGCCAGCAGCAGCCTCGGGGAAAACACCGGGGAGCTGTTTTTT
CDR3 protein: CASSSLGENTGELFF

V gene: TRBV6-1
J gene: TRBJ2-7
D gene: -
clone size: many
CDR3 DNA: TGTGCCAGCAGGCTGCAAACAGGCCCCTACGAGCAGTACTTC
CDR3 protein: CASRLQTGPYEQYF

V gene: TRBV18
J gene: TRBJ1-1
D gene: -
clone size: many
CDR3 DNA: TGTGCCAGCTCACCGGGACAAAAGAGCACTGAAGCTTTCTTT
CDR3 protein: CASSPGQKSTEAFF

V gene: TRBV24-1
J gene: TRBJ2-3
D gene: -
clone size: many
CDR3 DNA: TGTGCCACCAGTGATTTTTCCCGGCCCAACCTGCTCAGCACAGATACGCAGTATTTT
CDR3 protein: CATSDFSRPNLLSTDTQYF

V gene: TRBV4-1
J gene: TRBJ1-2
D gene: -
clone size: few
CDR3 DNA: TGCGCCAGCAGCCAAGAAACGAAGGGGCGGAATGGCTACACCTTC
CDR3 protein: CASSQETKGRNGYTF

V gene: TRBV5-6
J gene: TRBJ2-7
D gene: -
clone size: many
CDR3 DNA: TGTGCCAGCAGCCGTCCCGGGGCCCATCTCTCCTACGAGCAGTACTTC
CDR3 protein: CASSRPGAHLSYEQYF

V gene: TRBV5-6
J gene: TRBJ1-5
D gene: TRBD1
clone size: many
CDR3 DNA: TGTGCCAGCAGCCTAGGACAGGGCCGAAATCAGCCCCAGCATTTT
CDR3 protein: CASSLGQGRNQPQHF

V gene: TRBV6-1
J gene: TRBJ1-2
D gene: -
clone size: many
CDR3 DNA: TGTGCCAGCAGCAACATAGGGGGGTCTTACTATGGCTACACCTTC
CDR3 protein: CASSNIGGSYYGYTF

V gene: TRBV6-1
J gene: TRBJ1-2
D gene: -
clone size: many
CDR3 DNA: TGTGCCAGCAGTGTACCCCTACCTGCTAACTATGGCTACACCTTC
CDR3 protein: CASSVPLPANYGYTF

V gene: TRBV5-1
J gene: TRBJ2-7
D gene: -
clone size: many
CDR3 DNA: TGCGCCAGCAGCCCGGCGGGGAACTACGAGCAGTACTTC
CDR3 protein: CASSPAGNYEQYF

V gene: TRBV5-1
J gene: TRBJ1-5
D gene: TRBD1
clone size: many
CDR3 DNA: TGCGCCAGCCGACCGACAGGGGGTGGGAATCAGCCCCAGCATTTT
CDR3 protein: CASRPTGGGNQPQHF

V gene: TRBV5-6
J gene: TRBJ2-2
D gene: -
clone size: many
CDR3 DNA: TGTGCCAGCAGCTTGGGCAGGAACACCGGGGAGCTGTTTTTT
CDR3 protein: CASSLGRNTGELFF

V gene: TRBV20-1
J gene: TRBJ1-2
D gene: -
clone size: many
CDR3 DNA: TGCAGTGCCCTAGGAGGGGAGGACTATGGCTACACCTTC
CDR3 protein: CSALGGEDYGYTF

V gene: TRBV5-6
J gene: TRBJ2-2
D gene: -
clone size: medium-sized
CDR3 DNA: TGTGCCAGCAGCCGCCGGCCAGGCACCTCGAACACCGGGGAGCTGTTTTTT
CDR3 protein: CASSRRPGTSNTGELFF

V gene: TRBV25-1
J gene: TRBJ1-5
D gene: TRBD1
clone size: many
CDR3 DNA: TGTGCCAGCGCCCCCCCGGGGAGGGGGCTTCAGCCCCAGCATTTT
CDR3 protein: CASAPPGRGLQPQHF

V gene: TRBV6-6
J gene: TRBJ1-6
D gene: -
clone size: few
CDR3 DNA: TGTGCCAGCAGTTACTCGTCAAATTCACCCCTCCACTTT
CDR3 protein: CASSYSSNSPLHF

V gene: TRBV20-1
J gene: TRBJ2-3
D gene: TRBD2
clone size: many
CDR3 DNA: TGCAGTGCTAGGGCGCTAGCGGAAAGCACAGATACGCAGTATTTT
CDR3 protein: CSARALAESTDTQYF

V gene: TRBV9
J gene: TRBJ1-6
D gene: -
clone size: many
CDR3 DNA: TGTGCCAGCAGCGCAGGTCAGGCTGTAAATTCACCCCTCCACTTT
CDR3 protein: CASSAGQAVNSPLHF

V gene: TRBV20-1
J gene: TRBJ1-4
D gene: -
clone size: -
CDR3 DNA: TGCAGTGCCCATACGGTTGATGAAAAACTGTTTTTT
CDR3 protein: CSAHTVDEKLFF

V gene: TRBV24-1
J gene: TRBJ1-6
D gene: TRBD1
clone size: many
CDR3 DNA: TGTGCCACCAGCCCGGGACAGGGGTATAATTCACCCCTCCACTTT
CDR3 protein: CATSPGQGYNSPLHF